The TCR beta chain under discussion was sequenced for a study of blood T cell repertoires in COVID-19. Overall study: From T cells, B-cell-depleted T cells, or PBMCs came the material, which was cDNA or gDNA.

The CDR3 is 16 amino acids. Germline trimming cut 0 bases from V and 0 bases from J; bases unmatched to any gene: 2. Germline assignment: CDR1 MNHEY and CDR2 SVGAGI. In the authors' methods: Scientists estimated how many nucleated cells there were by amplifying reference gene primers. TCRdb's table, derived via immunoSEQ multiplex PCR, lists solely in-frame clones and lacks some. V, J and clone size were drawn from that table, and D and trimming were deduced from the DNA. The sample lists 200,000 or so clones; just under 85% were seen once. The clonotype comes from a woman in her 70s with active or convalescent COVID-19. The chain joins TRBV6-5 to TRBJ1-3; 7 nucleotides line up with TRBD1. Specimen: peripheral blood. The CDR3 reads CASSYSRTGSGNTIYF. The CDR3, as DNA: TGTGCCAGCAGTTACTCCAGGACAGGCTCTGGAAACACCATATATTTT.